The 30 T cell receptor beta chains below all came from one sample that was sequenced in a study of blood T cell repertoires in COVID-19. Repertoires were generated with immunoSEQ multiplex PCR, while TCRdb's copy carries only in-frame clones and drops some. The sample lists under 150,000 clones; around 91% were seen once. The sequenced sample consisted of peripheral blood. The receptors were sampled from a woman between 55 and 75 years old with active COVID-19.

The chain is built from TRBV7-9 and TRBJ2-1; 7 bases align to TRBD2. The CDR3 is 14 residues long. CDR1 is SEHNR, CDR2 FQNEAQ, per germline (reference sequence). Trimming at V came to 1 base and at J to 5 bases, leaving 2 bases not matched to a gene. CDR3 sequence (DNA): TGTGCCAGCAGCTTAGACGGGGGGAACAATGAGCAGTTCTTC. Its translation: CASSLDGGNNEQFF.

The count of this clone is one. This sequence joins TRBV7-6 and TRBJ2-7; 11 nucleotides agree with TRBD1. Germline V gene data show CDR1 as SGHVS and CDR2 as FNYEAQ. The CDR3 runs 17 residues. The J segment lost 2 bases and the V segment lost 0 bases, leaving 6 bases of the junction unmatched. Here the CDR3 DNA reads TGTGCCAGCAGCTTAGCGTCCCCGGGACAGGGGGCCTACGAGCAGTACTTC. This translates into CASSLASPGQGAYEQYF.

V usage is TRBV3-1 (or the pseudogene TRBV3-2) and J usage is TRBJ1-1; 10 bases fit TRBD1. V shed 4 bases and J 0 bases; nucleotides not matched to a gene: 8. The CDR3 has 17 amino acids. Germline CDR1 and CDR2: LGHDT and YNNKEL (reference sequence). This CDR3 reads CASSPIGQGGMNTEAFF. The CDR3 DNA reads TGTGCCAGCAGCCCGATCGGACAGGGGGGTATGAACACTGAAGCTTTCTTT.

V and J are TRBV4-2 and TRBJ1-4, with 10 bases matching TRBD1. Germline CDR1 and CDR2: LGHNA and YNFKEQ. Trimming removed 0 bases from V and 0 bases from J; junction bases left unmatched: 1. The CDR3 sequence is 17 residues long. The CDR3 sequence: CASSQETGGATNEKLFF. The CDR3 nucleotides read TGTGCCAGCAGCCAAGAGACAGGGGGCGCAACTAATGAAAAACTGTTTTTT.

The J gene is TRBJ2-7, the V gene TRBV5-5, with 9 nucleotides matching TRBD1. Germline-derived CDR1 and CDR2 are SGHKS and YYEKEE (reference sequence). This CDR3 contains 15 residues. V lost 3 bases and J lost 1; bases outside the gene matches: 5. The CDR3 coding sequence is TGTGCCAGCAGCTGGTTTGGGACAGGGTCCTACGAGCAGTACTTC. It specifies CASSWFGTGSYEQYF.

This chain connects TRBV4-1 to TRBJ1-1; D is unresolved. V lost 1 base and J lost 1, with 7 bases in between. The CDR3 loop spans 14 amino acids. Germline values: CDR1 MGHRA, CDR2 YSYEKL. The CDR3 nucleotides read TGCGCCAGCAGCCAAGCAATGGCGAACACTGAAGCTTTCTTT. Its translation: CASSQAMANTEAFF.

The V call is TRBV7-9, the J call TRBJ2-5; 7 nucleotides match TRBD2. Per germline, CDR1 SEHNR and CDR2 FQNEAQ (reference sequence). This CDR3 has 13 amino acids. V dropped 5 bases and J dropped 4; count of bases not matched to a gene: 4. The CDR3 DNA follows: TGTGCCAGCAGCGGACTAGTGAGAGAGACCCAGTACTTC. It is translated as CASSGLVRETQYF. The variable domain in full, completed from reference TRBV7-9 and TRBJ2-5, reads DTGVSQNPRHKITKRGQNVTFRCDPISEHNRLYWYRQTLGQGPEFLTYFQNEAQLEKSRLLSDRFSAERPKGSFSTLEIQRTEQGDSAMYLCASSGLVRETQYFGPGTRLLVL.

The chain couples TRBV29-1 to TRBJ2-3; TRBD2 aligns across 14 bases. The CDR3 is 15 residues long. V shed 6 bases and J 10 bases; nucleotides not matched to a gene: 12. Looked up from germline, CDR1 is SQVTM and CDR2 is ANQGSEA. CDR3 loop: CSVTPGTSGSRPQYF. The CDR3 region has the DNA TGCAGCGTCACTCCCGGGACTAGCGGGAGTAGGCCGCAGTATTTT.

The genes are TRBV28 and TRBJ2-2, with D possibly matching TRBD1 (5 bases). The V and J ends lost 5 bases and 6 bases respectively, with 16 bases between them. This CDR3 is built from 15 residues. The V gene's germline CDR1 is MDHEN and CDR2 SYDVKM. The CDR3 reads CASSPQGQGPGELFF. The CDR3 nucleotides read TGTGCCAGCAGTCCCCAGGGCCAGGGCCCCGGGGAGCTGTTTTTT.

CDR3 sequence (DNA): TGTGCCAGCTCACCAGGGACAGGGGGCGGCTACGAGCAGTACTTC. Amino acid sequence: CASSPGTGGGYEQYF. This rearrangement joins TRBV18 to TRBJ2-7, with 12 nucleotides matching TRBD1. V was pared by 2 bases and J by 3 bases, with 2 bases of the junction left unmatched. Germline V gene lookup returns CDR1 KGHSH and CDR2 LQKENI. This CDR3 contains 15 residues. The full variable domain, completed using reference TRBV18 and TRBJ2-7, is NAGVMQNPRHLVRRRGQEARLRCSPMKGHSHVYWYRQLPEEGLKFMVYLQKENIIDESGMPKERFSAEFPKEGPSILRIQQVVRGDSAAYFCASSPGTGGGYEQYFGPGTRLTVT.

The chain joins TRBV11-2 to TRBJ2-5; 7 bases align to TRBD2. V trimming: 5 bases; J trimming: 5 bases; junction bases outside the gene matches: 17. CDR1 SGHAT and CDR2 FQNNGV come from the germline V gene. The CDR3 runs to 17 residues. As DNA, the CDR3 is TGTGCCAGCAGCCCGGGACTACAACTCTCCTGGGGGGAGACCCAGTACTTC. Its protein is CASSPGLQLSWGETQYF.

This clone has only one observation. This chain connects TRBV12-3 or TRBV12-4 to TRBJ2-1, with D perhaps TRBD2 (6 bases). Trimming shortened V by 4 bases and J by 10 bases, and 11 bases separated the two germline ends. The CDR3 totals 12 residues. CDR3 region: CASSSGLREQFF. The DNA for the CDR3 is TGTGCCAGCAGTTCGGGACTTCGGGAGCAGTTCTTC.

This chain joins TRBV9 and TRBJ2-1; 11 bases fit TRBD1. This CDR3 spans 15 amino acids. With V trimmed by 3 bases and J by 4 bases, 3 bases remained unmatched. Germline CDR1 and CDR2: SGDLS and YYNGEE. The CDR3 here is CASSGGTGGYNEQFF. The CDR3 region has the DNA TGTGCCAGCAGCGGGGGGACAGGGGGTTACAATGAGCAGTTCTTC.

The chain carries TRBV12-3 or TRBV12-4 and TRBJ1-1; a weak D match, TRBD1 (5 bases). V lost 5 bases, J lost 6 bases, and 10 bases lay in between. This CDR3 has 12 residues. The CDR3 spells CASSQGIAEAFF. The CDR3 coding sequence is TGTGCCAGCAGTCAGGGTATCGCTGAAGCTTTCTTT.

The chain recombines TRBV6-5 with TRBJ1-6, with a weak D call TRBD1 (6 bases). Germline CDR1 reads MNHEY; CDR2 reads SVGAGI. V lost 6 bases and J lost 16, with 16 bases in between. The CDR3 has 12 residues. The CDR3: CASSALQGPLHF. Written as DNA, the CDR3 is TGTGCCAGCAGCGCCCTGCAGGGGCCGCTCCACTTT.

This chain connects TRBV9 to TRBJ1-4, with a possible D match to TRBD1 (6 bases). CDR1 and CDR2 (germline): SGDLS, YYNGEE. CDR3 size: 12 residues. Trimming removed 1 base from V and 8 bases from J, with 6 bases in between. The CDR3 nucleotides are TGTGCCAGCAGCGTAAGGGGGGAAAAACTGTTTTTT. This sequence encodes CASSVRGEKLFF.

This chain links TRBV27 with TRBJ2-1; D gene uncertain. Germline values: CDR1 MNHEY, CDR2 SMNVEV (reference sequence). This CDR3 spans 14 amino acids. V lost 8 bases to trimming and J lost 5 bases, with 16 bases between them. The CDR3 nucleotides read TGTGCCAGCCATAGCCCCCTACGGAACAATGAGCAGTTCTTC. Its translation is CASHSPLRNNEQFF.

The chain carries TRBV5-8 and TRBJ2-1; weak D call: TRBD1 (6 bases). V lost 3 bases to trimming and J lost 10 bases, with 20 bases between them. Germline-derived CDR1 and CDR2 are SGHTS and YDEGEE. The CDR3 sequence is 15 residues long. DNA of the CDR3: TGTGCCAGCAGCTCATATGGGACATCGGTCGGGGAGCAGTTCTTC. This translates into CASSSYGTSVGEQFF.

This clone was seen just once. The V gene is TRBV7-2, the J gene TRBJ2-5, with D possibly matching TRBD2 (6 bases). V was shortened by 5 bases and J by 2 bases, with 15 bases between the two germline ends. This CDR3 comprises 15 residues. Germline V lookup: CDR1 SGHTA, CDR2 FQGNSA. The chain's CDR3 is CASSVYKRAQETQYF. In DNA, the CDR3 is TGTGCCAGCAGCGTTTACAAGCGGGCTCAAGAGACCCAGTACTTC.

The CDR3 DNA sequence: TGTGCCAGCAGTTACTGGTCCCTAGCGGGAGTCCGCACAGATACGCAGTATTTT. Its protein is CASSYWSLAGVRTDTQYF. The V and J genes are TRBV6-2 or TRBV6-3 and TRBJ2-3, with 10 bases aligning to TRBD2. Trimming removed 1 base from V and 1 base from J; junction bases left unmatched: 8. The CDR3 sequence is 18 residues long. Germline values: CDR1 MNHEY, CDR2 SVGEGT.

The chain links TRBV6-2 or TRBV6-3 to TRBJ2-7, with 13 bases that match TRBD2. Per germline, CDR1 MNHEY and CDR2 SVGEGT. The CDR3 covers 15 residues. The ends lost 4 bases at V and 0 bases at J; junction bases unmatched: 0. CDR3 coding DNA: TGTGCCAGCAGTTGGACTAGCGGGGGCTCCTACGAGCAGTACTTC. It translates to CASSWTSGGSYEQYF.

The V and J genes are TRBV3-1 (or the pseudogene TRBV3-2) and TRBJ1-1, with TRBD1 matching 10 bases. This CDR3 has 15 residues. V lost 1 base to trimming and J lost 3 bases; unmatched junction nucleotides: 2. Germline values: CDR1 LGHDT, CDR2 YNNKEL (reference sequence). CDR3 DNA: TGTGCCAGCAGCCAAGGGACAGGGGGAGACACTGAAGCTTTCTTT. It is translated as CASSQGTGGDTEAFF.

CDR3 DNA: TGCAGTGCTAGTGCCCCCGGGACTAGCGGTAGTGGGTACCAAGAGACCCAGTACTTC. Translation: CSASAPGTSGSGYQETQYF. The V call is TRBV20-1, the J call TRBJ2-5; 11 bases line up with TRBD2. J lost 0 bases, V lost 3 bases, and 15 bases had no gene match. The CDR3 is 19 residues long. Germline loops: CDR1 DFQATT, CDR2 SNEGSKA (reference sequence).

The chain combines TRBV5-6 with TRBJ2-3, with TRBD2 matching over 8 bases. Germline loops: CDR1 SGHDT, CDR2 YYEEEE. This CDR3 comprises 16 residues. V lost 9 bases, J lost 3 bases, and 15 bases stayed unmatched. CDR3 sequence (DNA): TGTGCCACCCAGCGGGGGTTAGGGGAAGAAACAGATACGCAGTATTTT. Translating it yields CATQRGLGEETDTQYF. Full variable domain (remainder filled in from reference TRBV5-6 and TRBJ2-3): DAGVTQSPTHLIKTRGQQVTLRCSPKSGHDTVSWYQQALGQGPQFIFQYYEEEERQRGNFPDRFSGHQFPNYSSELNVNALLLGDSALYLCATQRGLGEETDTQYFGPGTRLTVL.

The rearrangement links TRBV27 to TRBJ1-2; no reliable D call. The CDR3 totals 13 residues. V lost 5 bases and J lost 2, with 9 bases in between. The V gene's germline CDR1 is MNHEY and CDR2 SMNVEV (reference sequence). The CDR3, as DNA: TGTGCCAGCAGTCGGGAATCGAACTATGGCTACACCTTC. Amino acids: CASSRESNYGYTF.

CDR3 protein: CASSHGRGAASGYTF. In DNA form, the CDR3 reads TGTGCCAGCAGCCACGGTAGGGGTGCGGCCTCTGGCTACACCTTC. This rearrangement joins TRBV7-2 to TRBJ1-2; possible D gene TRBD1, 5 bases. V gave up 5 bases and J gave up 7 bases, with 20 bases separating them. Germline V gene sequence: CDR1 SGHTA, CDR2 FQGNSA. The length of the CDR3 is 15 residues.

The rearrangement links TRBV5-4 to TRBJ2-2; tentative D call: TRBD1 (5 bases). Germline V gene lookup returns CDR1 SGHNT and CDR2 YYREEE (reference sequence). Trimming left V 0 bases short and J 5 bases short, with 11 bases between. The CDR3 sequence is 15 residues long. The CDR3 bases are TGTGCCAGCAGCTTGGTCCAGGGTGGGACCGGGGAGCTGTTTTTT. Amino acids: CASSLVQGGTGELFF.

The chain is built from TRBV6-6 and TRBJ1-5; D remains unclear. This CDR3 region has 15 residues. The ends were cut back, 6 bases at V and 0 bases at J, with 12 bases in the middle. Germline V CDR1 and CDR2: MNHNY, SVGAGI (reference sequence). The CDR3 DNA sequence: TGTGCCAGCAGCCAGGAACGGTATAGCAATCAGCCCCAGCATTTT. It codes for CASSQERYSNQPQHF.

The chain uses TRBV5-1 and TRBJ1-2; 12 bases line up with TRBD1. J lost 4 bases, V lost 0 bases, and 4 bases had no gene match. The CDR3 extends over 16 amino acids. The germline gives CDR1 SGHRS, CDR2 YFSETQ. The CDR3 sequence is CASSLGGTGGVYGYTF. CDR3 sequence (DNA): TGCGCCAGCAGCTTGGGAGGGACAGGGGGCGTCTATGGCTACACCTTC.

The chain carries TRBV7-2 and TRBJ1-3; 8 bases agree with TRBD1. The CDR3 covers 17 residues. Unmatched junction bases numbered 11, after V lost 5 bases and J lost 2 bases. Germline V lookup: CDR1 SGHTA, CDR2 FQGNSA. The chain's CDR3 is CASSERQGTLAGNTIYF. The CDR3 bases are TGTGCCAGCAGCGAGAGACAGGGGACACTAGCTGGAAACACCATATATTTT.